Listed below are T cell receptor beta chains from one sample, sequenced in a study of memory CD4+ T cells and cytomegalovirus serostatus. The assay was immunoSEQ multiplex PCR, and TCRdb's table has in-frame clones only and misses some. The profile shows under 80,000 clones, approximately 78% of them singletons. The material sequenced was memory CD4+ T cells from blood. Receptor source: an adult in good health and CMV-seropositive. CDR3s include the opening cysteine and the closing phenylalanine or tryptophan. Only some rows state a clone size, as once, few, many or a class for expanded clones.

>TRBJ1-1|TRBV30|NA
CAWSRGPISTEAFF
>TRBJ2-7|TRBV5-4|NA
CASSYQGGEQYF
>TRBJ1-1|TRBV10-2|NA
CASSPMAGTEAFF
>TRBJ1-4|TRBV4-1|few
CASSPFSGARGFF
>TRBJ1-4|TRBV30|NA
CAWKQNNEKLFF
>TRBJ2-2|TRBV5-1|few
CASGPGLYTGELFF
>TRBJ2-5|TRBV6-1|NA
CASSEYGQTQYF
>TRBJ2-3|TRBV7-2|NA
CASSFTPRETQYF
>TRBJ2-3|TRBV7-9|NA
CASSFVGAQYF
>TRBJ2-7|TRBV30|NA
CAWSVANEQYF
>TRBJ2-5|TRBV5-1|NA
CASSTSGGREGTQYF
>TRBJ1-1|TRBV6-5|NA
CASTLRGQGHAFF
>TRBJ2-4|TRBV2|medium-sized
CASSERGKNIQYF
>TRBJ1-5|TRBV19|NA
CASNFHSQNQPQHF
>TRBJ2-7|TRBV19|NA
CASSIGTAYEQYF
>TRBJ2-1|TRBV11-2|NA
CASSLDRISYNEQFF
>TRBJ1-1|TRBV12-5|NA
CASAPYRDGTEAFF